Ten or more counts support the clone carrying this T cell receptor (beta chain). This sample was included in a study of neurological immune-mediated disorders. Trimming took off 2 bases at V and 0 bases at J, with 6 bases between the two ends. CDR1 is SGHTA and CDR2 is FQGNSA in the germline V gene. The CDR3 covers 14 residues. TCRdb processed the 5' RACE reads anew with MiXCR; each CDR3 protein has one entry. The table has roughly 76,000 distinct CDR3 sequences, 13% to 15% seen once. V gene TRBV7-2 combines with J gene TRBJ2-3; D ambiguous. The specimen was PBMCs. This receptor was obtained from a woman in her forties or fifties in good health. This CDR3 reads CASSLYGSTDTQYF. The DNA for the CDR3 is TGTGCCAGCAGCTTATACGGTAGCACAGATACGCAGTATTTT.